This TCR beta chain came from a study of T cells in pancreatic ductal adenocarcinoma. No neoadjuvant therapy was given to the selected pancreatic ductal adenocarcinoma patients before their surgery. Clones were read by immunoSEQ multiplex PCR, and TCRdb kept only the in-frame ones, dropping some. The table records about 16,000 clones, around nine tenths of them present only once. Findings and caveats of the study: Enrichment of CD45RO+ effector over naive T cells in tumors may bias clonality. Results skew toward the minority of patients with early-stage disease.

Comments on this clone: Its antigen is still unknown.

V shed 0 bases and J 2 bases; nucleotides not matched to a gene: 6. The CDR3 is made up of 18 amino acids. The germline gives CDR1 SGHTA, CDR2 FQGTGA. This sequence joins TRBV7-3 and TRBJ2-1; 11 bases map to TRBD1. The specimen sequenced was PBMCs. The receptor was isolated from a human donor with pancreatic ductal adenocarcinoma. CDR3 sequence reads: CASSLTGTGGFPYNEQFF. CDR3 nucleotides: TGTGCCAGCAGCTTAACAGGGACAGGGGGTTTCCCCTACAATGAGCAGTTCTTC.